These 12 T cell receptor beta chains came from one sample sequenced in a study of blood T cell repertoires in COVID-19. The assay was immunoSEQ multiplex PCR, and TCRdb's table has in-frame clones only and misses some. Seen here are 310,000 or so clones, roughly 90% observed once, and the top ten hold 8.5% to 10%. Source material: PBMCs or T cells enriched from blood (not recorded which). The receptors come from a woman younger than 30 who had recovered from COVID-19.

V and J are TRBV5-1 and TRBJ2-7; TRBD2 matches at 10 bases. There are 18 residues in the CDR3. Germline V gives CDR1 SGHRS, CDR2 YFSETQ. Germline trimming cut 2 bases from V and 0 bases from J; bases unmatched to any gene: 11. The CDR3 coding sequence is TGCGCCAGCAGCTTAGGTTTAGCGGGAGGTACCGTCTCCTACGAGCAGTACTTC. As protein: CASSLGLAGGTVSYEQYF.

The gene calls are TRBV6-2 or TRBV6-3 and TRBJ2-2; D perhaps matches TRBD1 (6 bases). Trimming pared 0 bases from V and 7 bases from J, leaving 12 bases between. Per germline, CDR1 MNHEY and CDR2 SVGEGT. This CDR3 is 15 amino acids long. The chain's CDR3 is CASSYSAGAGGELFF. The CDR3, as DNA: TGTGCCAGCAGTTACTCGGCAGGGGCGGGCGGGGAGCTGTTTTTT.

The V and J genes are TRBV28 and TRBJ2-7; possible D gene TRBD1, 6 bases. V was clipped by 2 bases and J by 3 bases, with 26 bases between them. The CDR3 consists of 19 residues. CDR1 and CDR2 from the germline V gene are MDHEN and SYDVKM. DNA for the CDR3: TGTGCCAGCAGTTTACGCTACTGGGACATCACTAGGGGTAACTACGAGCAGTACTTC. Translation gives CASSLRYWDITRGNYEQYF.

The genes are TRBV7-3 and TRBJ2-1, with TRBD2 identical over 7 bases. V shed 5 bases, J shed 6 bases, and the junction held 13 bases outside the gene matches. Germline CDR1 SGHTA, CDR2 FQGTGA. This CDR3 has 16 amino acids. The CDR3 nucleotides read TGTGCCAGCAGCCCCAGAGCGGGATTGGGGTTCAATGAGCAGTTCTTC. Encoded protein: CASSPRAGLGFNEQFF.

The V and J genes are TRBV3-1 (or the pseudogene TRBV3-2) and TRBJ1-1; 9 nucleotides line up with TRBD1. This CDR3 comprises 15 residues. The germline V gene encodes CDR1 LGHDT and CDR2 YNNKEL (reference sequence). V was pared by 4 bases and J by 6 bases, with 9 bases of the junction left unmatched. DNA for the CDR3: TGTGCCAGCAGCCCAGAGGGACAGGGTCTGGCTGAAGCTTTCTTT. Translated: CASSPEGQGLAEAFF.

The V call is TRBV5-1, the J call TRBJ2-4; 15 bases are shared with TRBD2. V shed 4 bases and J 0 bases; nucleotides not matched to a gene: 5. Germline CDR1 reads SGHRS; CDR2 reads YFSETQ. CDR3 size: 18 residues. The CDR3 coding sequence is TGCGCCAGCAGCCCCGGACTAGCGGGAGGGGGAGCCAAAAACATTCAGTACTTC. Amino acid sequence: CASSPGLAGGGAKNIQYF.

Note on this clone: An end of the junction differs from the germline gene, which may be a read error. J is TRBJ2-3 and V is TRBV13; tentative D call: TRBD2 (6 bases). CDR3 length: 13 residues. Germline values: CDR1 PRHDT, CDR2 FYEKMQ (reference sequence). CDR3 in DNA: TGTGCCAGCAGCCGAGACATGATGGGGGGTTTGCATTTT. This gives the protein CASSRDMMGGLHF.

Of note for this clone: Different DNA sequences within this sample yield the same CDR3. The chain recombines TRBV5-1 with TRBJ2-2, with 7 bases identical to TRBD1. Trimming cost V 1 base and J 3 bases; bases outside gene matches: 3. The CDR3 runs 15 residues. Per the germline V gene, CDR1 is SGHRS and CDR2 is YFSETQ. CDR3 sequence: CASSLYDRDTGELFF. Written as DNA, the CDR3 is TGCGCCAGCAGCTTGTATGACAGGGACACCGGGGAGCTGTTTTTT. The entire variable domain, with the rest obtained from reference TRBV5-1 and TRBJ2-2, is as follows: KAGVTQTPRYLIKTRGQQVTLSCSPISGHRSVSWYQQTPGQGLQFLFEYFSETQRNKGNFPGRFSGRQFSNSRSEMNVSTLELGDSALYLCASSLYDRDTGELFFGEGSRLTVL.

This chain uses TRBV28 with TRBJ1-3, with 7 bases that match TRBD1. CDR1 MDHEN and CDR2 SYDVKM come from the germline V gene. The V gene end was trimmed by 5 bases and the J gene end by 5 bases; junction bases not matched to a gene: 12. This CDR3 comprises 16 residues. Written as DNA, the CDR3 is TGTGCCAGCAGTGACCCCGCCAGGGGGGATAGAAACACCATATATTTT. Its protein is CASSDPARGDRNTIYF.

V usage is TRBV7-2 and J usage is TRBJ2-2, with 11 bases lining up with TRBD1. Germline CDR1 reads SGHTA; CDR2 reads FQGNSA. Losses at the gene ends were 6 bases for V and 4 bases for J; bases not matched to a gene: 7. CDR3 size: 16 residues. The CDR3 region is CASRKTGTGGTGELFF. DNA of the CDR3: TGTGCCAGCAGAAAAACCGGGACAGGGGGCACCGGGGAGCTGTTTTTT.

The chain uses TRBV7-9 and TRBJ2-1; 11 bases agree with TRBD2. CDR3 size: 14 residues. Trimming took 5 bases from V and 6 from J; bases not matched to a gene: 3. Germline V gives CDR1 SEHNR, CDR2 FQNEAQ (reference sequence). As DNA, the CDR3 is TGTGCCAGCAGCCCAGGACTAGCGGGCAATGAGCAGTTCTTC. Its protein product is CASSPGLAGNEQFF.

This chain joins TRBV11-2 and TRBJ2-3; 12 bases fit TRBD2. The germline V gene has CDR1 SGHAT and CDR2 FQNNGV. The CDR3 is 15 residues long. The trim removed 5 bases at V and 6 bases at J, leaving 6 bases unmatched. CDR3 in amino acids: CASSKLAGGGDTQYF. The CDR3 DNA reads as TGTGCCAGCAGCAAACTAGCGGGGGGAGGTGATACGCAGTATTTT.